A selection of T cell receptor beta chains follows, all from one sample in a study of T cell responses to AZD1222 COVID-19 vaccine. Produced via immunoSEQ multiplex PCR; TCRdb's table is partial and in-frame only. Among 100,000 to 150,000 clones listed, roughly 91% were seen once. Material: peripheral blood, obtained on day 0 of AZD1222 vaccination. The origin of the receptors is an adult in good health. The CDR3 runs from the conserved cysteine through the conserved F or W. A D gene is named only where the DNA matches it firmly. Clone size appears in some rows only: once, few, many, or a class for an expanded clone.

D gene	V gene	J gene	clone size	CDR3 DNA	CDR3 protein
-	TRBV10-3	TRBJ1-6	-	TGTGCCATCAGTGAGGGCGGGTATAATTCACCCCTCCACTTT	CAISEGGYNSPLHF
-	TRBV5-4	TRBJ1-3	once	TGTGCCAGCAGCTTCCTCCCTGCCGAACCCATATATTTT	CASSFLPAEPIYF
TRBD1	TRBV19	TRBJ1-5	-	TGTGCCAGTAGTACCTGGACAGGGACCGGCAATCAGCCCCAGCATTTT	CASSTWTGTGNQPQHF
-	TRBV7-9	TRBJ2-5	-	TGTGCCAGCAGCTCATCTACAGAAATGGAGACCCAGTACTTC	CASSSSTEMETQYF
-	TRBV14	TRBJ2-5	few	TGTGCCAGCAGCCAAGAATGGGTGGCGACACCGTACCAAGAGACCCAGTACTTC	CASSQEWVATPYQETQYF
-	TRBV27	TRBJ2-3	-	TGTGCCAGCAGTAAGGGTTATCGCACAGATACGCAGTATTTT	CASSKGYRTDTQYF
TRBD1	TRBV19	TRBJ1-5	-	TGTGCCAGTAGTGGGACAGGGGGCTTTCAGCCCCAGCATTTT	CASSGTGGFQPQHF
TRBD1	TRBV13	TRBJ1-2	-	TGTGCCAGCAGCTCACTAGACAGGGGGGACTATGGCTACACCTTC	CASSSLDRGDYGYTF
TRBD2	TRBV27	TRBJ2-1	-	TGTGCCAGCAGTCCCGGGGTAGCGGGCTCCGAGCAGTTCTTC	CASSPGVAGSEQFF
-	TRBV5-1	TRBJ2-6	-	TGCGCCAGCAGCGGGCAGACTGGGGCCAACGTCCTGACTTTC	CASSGQTGANVLTF
TRBD2	TRBV11-1	TRBJ2-3	-	TGTGCCACCCGAGAAAGGCGGGGGAGTAGCACAGATACGCAGTATTTT	CATRERRGSSTDTQYF
-	TRBV2	TRBJ2-2	once	TGTGCCAGCAGAGATAGGACGAGCACCGGGGAGCTGTTTTTT	CASRDRTSTGELFF
TRBD1	TRBV7-8	TRBJ2-7	-	TGTGCCAGCAGCTTCTCAGGGGGCGACGAGCAGTACTTC	CASSFSGGDEQYF
TRBD1	TRBV2	TRBJ1-1	-	TGTGCCAGCAGTATCTCCGGGACAGGGGGCGCGGGAGCTTTCTTT	CASSISGTGGAGAFF
-	TRBV5-1	TRBJ2-5	-	TGCGCCAGCAGCCGGGCGACTCAAGAGACCCAGTACTTC	CASSRATQETQYF
-	TRBV18	TRBJ2-7	once	TGTGCCAGCTCACCACCACAGGAAGCCTACGAGCAGTACTTC	CASSPPQEAYEQYF
-	TRBV7-9	TRBJ2-5	-	TGTGCCAGCAGTTTATTGACGGACCAAGAGACCCAGTACTTC	CASSLLTDQETQYF
TRBD1	TRBV7-2	TRBJ2-3	-	TGTGCCAGCAGCTCCCGGGGACAGGGATTTAGCACAGATACGCAGTATTTT	CASSSRGQGFSTDTQYF
TRBD2	TRBV6-5	TRBJ2-7	-	TGTGCCAGCAGCCCGGGACTAGCTACTGGCGAGCAGTACTTC	CASSPGLATGEQYF
-	TRBV29-1	TRBJ1-2	-	TGCAGCGTTGAAGATCAAGGGGATGGCTACACCTTC	CSVEDQGDGYTF
-	TRBV7-9	TRBJ2-1	-	TGTGCCAGCAGCTTAGTAGGGGCTACTTACAATGAGCAGTTCTTC	CASSLVGATYNEQFF
-	TRBV5-6	TRBJ1-2	-	TGTGCCAGCAGCTTGTTTGTCGAGGGGAGCGACTATGGCTACACCTTC	CASSLFVEGSDYGYTF
-	TRBV30	TRBJ1-6	-	TGTGCCTGGACTTTCGGGCAGGGCGGCTCACCCCTCCACTTT	CAWTFGQGGSPLHF
-	TRBV12-3/TRBV12-4	TRBJ2-7	-	TGTGCCAGCAGCCTAGTGGGCCCCTACGAGCAGTACTTC	CASSLVGPYEQYF
TRBD1	TRBV19	TRBJ1-1	-	TGTGCCAGTAGTATACGACAGGGGGTAAGCACTGAAGCTTTCTTT	CASSIRQGVSTEAFF
-	TRBV13	TRBJ2-5	-	TGTGCCAGCAGCTCCCGGACGCCCGTACAAGAGACCCAGTACTTC	CASSSRTPVQETQYF
-	TRBV14	TRBJ2-1	-	TGTGCCAGCAGCCACCTTGATGCACCTATAGGTCATGAGCAGTTCTTC	CASSHLDAPIGHEQFF
-	TRBV6-5	TRBJ1-1	-	TGTGCCAGCATCACGGAAGGGGCGTCGGGTGAAGCTTTCTTT	CASITEGASGEAFF
-	TRBV5-1	TRBJ1-1	-	TGCGCCAGCAGCCGCGGTTCGGGGAACACTGAAGCTTTCTTT	CASSRGSGNTEAFF
-	TRBV11-2	TRBJ2-2	once	TGTGCCAGCACCTCAATCACACCAACCGGGGAGCTGTTTTTT	CASTSITPTGELFF
-	TRBV19	TRBJ1-1	few	TGTGCCAGTAGTGCCACACAGGGAACTGAAGCTTTCTTT	CASSATQGTEAFF
-	TRBV30	TRBJ1-2	few	TGTGCCTGGAGTGTACGAGGAGGGAACGGCTACACCTTC	CAWSVRGGNGYTF
-	TRBV9	TRBJ2-3	-	TGTGCCAGCAGCGCTAGTAAGAATACGCAGTATTTT	CASSASKNTQYF
-	TRBV7-2	TRBJ2-3	-	TGTGCCAGCAGCTTGACGCAGGGGGATACGCAGTATTTT	CASSLTQGDTQYF
-	TRBV14	TRBJ1-1	-	TGTGCCAGCAGCCAAGATCTGGGGAGGGAAGCTTTCTTT	CASSQDLGREAFF
-	TRBV27	TRBJ1-1	-	TGTGCCAGCAGTTTCCGGGGCCTTCAAGAAGCTTTCTTT	CASSFRGLQEAFF
TRBD1	TRBV10-3	TRBJ2-2	once	TGTGCCATCAGTGAGCAGGGGGCTATCGGGGAGCTGTTTTTT	CAISEQGAIGELFF
TRBD2	TRBV6-5	TRBJ2-1	-	TGTGCCAGCAGTTATCTAGCGGGGTACAATGAGCAGTTCTTC	CASSYLAGYNEQFF
TRBD1	TRBV5-1	TRBJ2-2	-	TGCGCCAGCAGTCCCGATCCTGACAGGGGGGGCACCGGGGAGCTGTTTTTT	CASSPDPDRGGTGELFF
-	TRBV24-1	TRBJ2-3	-	TGTGCCACCAGTGGAGGTCCCGACAGGAACACAGATACGCAGTATTTT	CATSGGPDRNTDTQYF
TRBD2	TRBV5-1	TRBJ2-3	-	TGCGCCAGCAGCTTGGGTTCCGGGAGGGAGGCAGATACGCAGTATTTT	CASSLGSGREADTQYF
TRBD1	TRBV7-8	TRBJ1-1	-	TGTGCCAGCAGCTTTGGACAGGGCCTATCGAACACTGAAGCTTTCTTT	CASSFGQGLSNTEAFF
-	TRBV6-5	TRBJ1-4	-	TGTGCCAGCAGTTCCTTACAGGGAATTAATGAAAAACTGTTTTTT	CASSSLQGINEKLFF
-	TRBV28	TRBJ1-1	-	TGTGCCAGCAGTTTAGCTTCGGGAGGGACGCCTGAAGCTTTCTTT	CASSLASGGTPEAFF
-	TRBV27	TRBJ2-7	once	TGTGCCAGCAGTTTAGGGCGTACAGGACTGAGCTCCTACGAGCAGTACTTC	CASSLGRTGLSSYEQYF